The subject of this entry is one T cell receptor beta chain. No antigen is known for it. Produced via immunoSEQ multiplex PCR; TCRdb's table is partial and in-frame only. The data show 45,000 to 50,000 clones, about 94% seen once. This sample is part of a study of T cell therapy after organ transplantation. Study as a whole: T cells were expanded 2 to 3 weeks with 30 CMV class I/II epitopes. Study-wide results and caveats: Post-therapy CD8 clonality change correlated inversely with pretherapy clonality. Concurrent antirejection and antiviral drugs remain unassessed confounders. Reconstitution after therapy seemingly combined transferred and product-undetected endogenous clonotypes.

Deletions cut 6 bases from V and 3 bases from J, with 9 bases between. Germline assignment: CDR1 SQVTM and CDR2 ANQGSEA. The CDR3 runs to 11 residues. This sequence joins TRBV29-1 and TRBJ2-7; D not certain. This sequence was found in a human patient who had received a solid organ transplant and had CMV disease. Sample: CD8+ T cells from blood, taken before autologous CMV-specific T cell therapy. CDR3 nucleotides: TGCAGCGTCACCAGCAGCTACGAGCAGTACTTC. Protein: CSVTSSYEQYF.